This TCR beta chain derives from a study of blood T cell repertoires in COVID-19. The protocol was immunoSEQ multiplex PCR, while the TCRdb copy is restricted to in-frame clones and leaves out a portion. Of 150,000 to 200,000 clones listed, around 80% were seen once; the top ten hold 15% to 20%. A single count supports this clone. Deletions cut 0 bases from V and 5 bases from J, with 10 bases between. There are 14 residues in the CDR3. Germline-derived CDR1 and CDR2 are SGDLS and YYNGEE. Sequenced input: peripheral blood. The origin of this receptor is a woman of 80 years or more with acute or convalescent COVID-19. This chain uses TRBV9 with TRBJ2-3; D possibly corresponds to TRBD2 (6 bases). DNA of the CDR3: TGTGCCAGCAGCGTAGGCCGGGGGATAGATACGCAGTATTTT. It specifies CASSVGRGIDTQYF. The full variable domain, in which reference TRBV9 and TRBJ2-3 provide the parts outside the CDR3, is DSGVTQTPKHLITATGQRVTLRCSPRSGDLSVYWYQQSLDQGLQFLIQYYNGEERAKGNILERFSAQQFPDLHSELNLSSLELGDSALYFCASSVGRGIDTQYFGPGTRLTVL.